The clone carrying this T cell receptor (beta chain) was detected only once. What it binds is not known. The data belong to a study of cytomegalovirus exposure and HLA in healthy donors. Points from the study as a whole: Later genetic work tied a missense DCLRE1C variant to beta-chain V and J trimming.

With 60 Vbeta and 13 Jbeta primers, the PCR was carried out. The method was immunoSEQ multiplex PCR; TCRdb's version includes in-frame clones alone and lacks a portion of them. The sample lists about 130,000 clones, about 80% occurring once. V lost 5 bases and J lost 5; bases outside the gene matches: 9. Germline values: CDR1 MNHEY, CDR2 SVGAGI. This CDR3 contains 15 residues. The V gene is TRBV6-5, the J gene TRBJ2-7; 10 nucleotides match TRBD1. Sequencing used PBMCs. The TCR was taken from a man younger than 45 in good health and CMV-seronegative. CDR3 coding DNA: TGTGCCAGCAGTCGGGACAGGGGTTTCGGGAACGAGCAGTACTTC. Its protein is CASSRDRGFGNEQYF.